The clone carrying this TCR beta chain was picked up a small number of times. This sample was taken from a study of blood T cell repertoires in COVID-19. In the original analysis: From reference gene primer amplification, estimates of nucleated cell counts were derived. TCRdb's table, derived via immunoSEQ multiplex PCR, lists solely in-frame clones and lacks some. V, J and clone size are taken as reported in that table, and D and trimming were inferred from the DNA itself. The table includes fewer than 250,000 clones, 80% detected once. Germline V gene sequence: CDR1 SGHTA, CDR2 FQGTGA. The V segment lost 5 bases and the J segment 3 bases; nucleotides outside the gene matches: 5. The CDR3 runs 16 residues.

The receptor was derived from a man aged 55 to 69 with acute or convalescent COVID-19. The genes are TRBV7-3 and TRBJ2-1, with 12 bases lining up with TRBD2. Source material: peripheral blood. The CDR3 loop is CASSLRTSGVYNEQFF. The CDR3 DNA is TGTGCCAGCAGCCTCCGGACTAGCGGGGTCTACAATGAGCAGTTCTTC.